This TCR beta chain came from a study of T-cell memory formation after mild COVID-19. Study results and limitations: Clones contracting across day 15 to 85 had a balanced CD4/CD8 profile; later expanding clones leaned CD4+. Pre-infection memory showed some responding clones, and this suggested that cross-reactive memory joined. Shrinking CD4+ clones resided mostly in CM and EM, and CD8+ ones in EMRA.

Remarks on this clonotype: Its target is not known.

Researchers used 5'RACE with constant-segment primers to make TCR alpha and TCR beta cDNA libraries that carry sample barcodes and UMIs. TCRdb redid the calling of the 5' RACE reads with MiXCR, one entry per CDR3 protein. The top ten hold less than 15% of the sample, which has 350,000 to 500,000 distinct CDR3 sequences, more than 20% seen once. Germline-derived CDR1 and CDR2 are SGHAT and FQNNGV. The V and J ends lost 5 bases and 10 bases respectively, with 21 bases between them. This CDR3 is 15 amino acids long. The sample was PBMCs or a T cell subset sorted from them (not recorded which). This TCR was sampled from an adult woman who had mild COVID-19 (a few samples of this study predate the infection). Cell type and time point are not known. The J gene is TRBJ2-1, the V gene TRBV11-2; D remains unclear. For the CDR3, the DNA is TGTGCCAGCAGCCCGCTCCCGCCTGTCCCCCCAGAGCAGTTCTTC. This codes for CASSPLPPVPPEQFF.